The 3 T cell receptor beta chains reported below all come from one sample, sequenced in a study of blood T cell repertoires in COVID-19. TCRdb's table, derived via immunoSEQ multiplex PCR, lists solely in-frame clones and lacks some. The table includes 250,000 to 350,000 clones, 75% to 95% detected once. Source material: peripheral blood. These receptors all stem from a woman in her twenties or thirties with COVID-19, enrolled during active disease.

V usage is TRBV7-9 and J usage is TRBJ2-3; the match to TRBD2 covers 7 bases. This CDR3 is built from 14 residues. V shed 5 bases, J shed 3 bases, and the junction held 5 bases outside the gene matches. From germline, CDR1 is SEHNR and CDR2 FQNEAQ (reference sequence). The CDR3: CASSQLGGTDTQYF. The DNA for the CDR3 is TGTGCCAGCAGCCAGTTGGGGGGGACAGATACGCAGTATTTT.

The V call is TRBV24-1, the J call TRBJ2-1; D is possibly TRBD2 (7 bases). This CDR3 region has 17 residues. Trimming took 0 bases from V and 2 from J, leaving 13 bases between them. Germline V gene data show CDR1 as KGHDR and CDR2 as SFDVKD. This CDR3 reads CATSDLGGGATYNEQFF. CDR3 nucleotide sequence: TGTGCCACCAGTGATTTGGGAGGGGGGGCCACCTACAATGAGCAGTTCTTC.

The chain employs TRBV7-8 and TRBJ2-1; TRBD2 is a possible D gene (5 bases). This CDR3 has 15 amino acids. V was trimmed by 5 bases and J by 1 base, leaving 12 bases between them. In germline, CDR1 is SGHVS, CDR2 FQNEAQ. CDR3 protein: CASSPRAGSYNEQFF. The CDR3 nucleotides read TGTGCCAGCAGCCCGAGGGCGGGTTCCTACAATGAGCAGTTCTTC.